These T cell receptor beta chains were read from a single sample in a study of T cell repertoires in cytomegalovirus infection. TCRdb used MiXCR to reprocess the reads, holding one entry per CDR3 protein. The sample holds around 180,000 distinct CDR3 sequences, roughly a fifth seen once. The sample taken for sequencing was PBMCs. The receptors here all came from a human donor in good health (CMV status not recorded). Some clones in this sample may be carry-over from other donors' samples. Each CDR3 is given without its conserved first and last residue.

cdr3_aa: ASSLDRKETQY
v_call: TRBV12-3/TRBV12-4

cdr3_aa: ASSSGGPETQY
v_call: TRBV12-3/TRBV12-4

cdr3_aa: ASSLYWTSFLDEQY
v_call: TRBV11-2

cdr3_aa: ASSKGTDSGNTIY
v_call: TRBV11-2

cdr3_aa: ASSLGGRYGSETQY
v_call: TRBV7-2

cdr3_aa: ASSLSSSDTQY
v_call: TRBV5-6

cdr3_aa: ASSFDSTDTQY
v_call: TRBV12-3/TRBV12-4

cdr3_aa: AWRGYGTENTEAF
v_call: TRBV30

cdr3_aa: ASSPRQGSTPLH
v_call: TRBV27

cdr3_aa: ASSFFPGGPNTEAF
v_call: TRBV5-1

cdr3_aa: ASRESDHTDTQY
v_call: TRBV2

cdr3_aa: ASSSKGTAHLH
v_call: TRBV12-3/TRBV12-4

cdr3_aa: ASSPLSRGFQETQY
v_call: TRBV25-1

cdr3_aa: ASSLETSGRETQY
v_call: TRBV11-2

cdr3_aa: ASSLAGTGGRAF
v_call: TRBV7-6

cdr3_aa: ASSPGGGQETQY
v_call: TRBV3-1

cdr3_aa: AWSGGQTQY
v_call: TRBV30

cdr3_aa: ASSSPQGARGYT
v_call: TRBV28

cdr3_aa: ASSLGTPFQPQH
v_call: TRBV28

cdr3_aa: ASSERAGGRTDTQY
v_call: TRBV2

cdr3_aa: ASSFSGRASGDTQY
v_call: TRBV7-2

cdr3_aa: ASSPNFSKGAIDYT
v_call: TRBV19

cdr3_aa: SVLGQGREKLF
v_call: TRBV29-1

cdr3_aa: ASSASYNEQF
v_call: TRBV6-2/TRBV6-3

cdr3_aa: ASSQDRSASGARDRQY
v_call: TRBV14

cdr3_aa: ASSSHGRGRRKPQH
v_call: TRBV28

cdr3_aa: ASSEAGTASAQY
v_call: TRBV6-1

cdr3_aa: ASSLGGQGNEQY
v_call: TRBV28

cdr3_aa: ASGATQETQY
v_call: TRBV5-6

cdr3_aa: ASNRGWGFLSDTQY
v_call: TRBV12-3/TRBV12-4

cdr3_aa: ASSYSGGGTPYEQY
v_call: TRBV6-6

cdr3_aa: ASSSVLAGSTDTQY
v_call: TRBV27

cdr3_aa: ASSLLAGNEQY
v_call: TRBV7-2

cdr3_aa: ASSPGTGGNTIY
v_call: TRBV7-2

cdr3_aa: ASSQEQAGWYNEQF
v_call: TRBV4-3

cdr3_aa: ATSDYGTTKDNEQF
v_call: TRBV24-1

cdr3_aa: ASSQDRGHEQY
v_call: TRBV4-3

cdr3_aa: ASSLGGLNTEAF
v_call: TRBV7-2

cdr3_aa: ASSLGRSDTQY
v_call: TRBV7-2

cdr3_aa: ASSSTTPGTDSPLH
v_call: TRBV28

cdr3_aa: ASSQDVVSAGYT
v_call: TRBV5-1

cdr3_aa: ASSYARGSGANVLT
v_call: TRBV6-2/TRBV6-3

cdr3_aa: AWKGGTGYEQY
v_call: TRBV30

cdr3_aa: ASSPTGTAVGANVLT
v_call: TRBV12-3/TRBV12-4

cdr3_aa: ASSVHSEGKLL
v_call: TRBV7-6

cdr3_aa: ASSSARVTGELF
v_call: TRBV7-9

cdr3_aa: SASLSGGANNEQF
v_call: TRBV20-1

cdr3_aa: SVQGTSGREIGQF
v_call: TRBV29-1